The next 24 T cell receptor beta chains were all read from a single sample in a study of preoperative IRX-2 immunotherapy in early breast cancer. Sequencing was performed with immunoSEQ multiplex PCR; in TCRdb, only in-frame clones are kept and a portion is missing. The table records approximately 100,000 clones, 75% to 90% of them present only once. Noted treatment: preoperative locoregional IRX-2 cytokine immunotherapy. The sample consisted of tumor tissue, taken after IRX-2 immunotherapy. These receptor sequences come from a human donor with breast cancer.

The rearrangement links TRBV19 to TRBJ1-2; 7 positions match TRBD1. The V segment lost 5 bases and the J segment 10 bases; nucleotides outside the gene matches: 13. CDR3 length: 14 amino acids. The germline CDR1 and CDR2 sequences are LNHDA and SQIVND (reference sequence). The CDR3 reads CASSPISGTAIYTF. DNA for the CDR3: TGTGCCAGTAGTCCAATCTCCGGGACAGCAATCTACACCTTC.

The genes are TRBV6-7 and TRBJ1-1; D call uncertain. TRBV6-7 is an ORF for which the function is uncertain. This CDR3 has 15 amino acids. Trimming cost V 5 bases and J 3 bases, with 16 bases left between them. The CDR3 is CASSEEVSRHTEAFF. The CDR3, as DNA: TGTGCCAGCAGTGAAGAGGTGAGCAGGCACACTGAAGCTTTCTTT.

The chain couples TRBV5-1 to TRBJ1-5; TRBD1 is a possible D gene (5 bases). The CDR3 totals 15 residues. Germline V gene data show CDR1 as SGHRS and CDR2 as YFSETQ. V lost 0 bases and J 8 bases, leaving 15 bases between the germline ends. CDR3 nucleotides: TGCGCCAGCAGCTTGGCGCCAGGGAGCTCAAAGCCCCAGCATTTT. It codes for CASSLAPGSSKPQHF.

The gene calls are TRBV28 and TRBJ2-3; D perhaps matches TRBD1 (5 bases). Trimming left V 6 bases short and J 1 base short, with 11 bases between. The CDR3 contains 14 residues. Germline V lookup: CDR1 MDHEN, CDR2 SYDVKM. The CDR3 reads CASSPSTGTDTQYF. In nucleotides, the CDR3 is TGTGCCAGCAGCCCCTCGACAGGCACAGATACGCAGTATTTT.

V gene TRBV19 combines with J gene TRBJ1-4; D not certain. The V and J ends lost 1 base and 7 bases respectively, with 13 bases between them. The CDR3 covers 15 residues. Germline V gene sequence: CDR1 LNHDA, CDR2 SQIVND (reference sequence). The CDR3 sequence is CASSIGTGGGEKLFF. In DNA form, the CDR3 reads TGTGCCAGTAGTATAGGGACCGGAGGTGGTGAAAAACTGTTTTTT.

CDR3 nucleotides: TGTGCCAGCAGTTGGGGACAGGTGAACCGGGATACGCAGTATTTT. Translating it yields CASSWGQVNRDTQYF. V is TRBV6-8 and J is TRBJ2-3; 8 bases agree with TRBD1. CDR3 length: 15 residues. From germline, CDR1 is MNHGY and CDR2 SAAAGT. V shed 4 bases, J shed 6 bases, and the junction held 9 bases outside the gene matches.

The chain joins TRBV1 to TRBJ2-3; TRBD1 is taken as the D call from the table, unchecked against the DNA. TRBV1 constitutes a pseudogene. This CDR3 contains 13 residues. CDR3 region: CASSQTATDTQYF. CDR3 sequence (DNA): TGCGCCAGCAGCCAAACAGCCACAGATACGCAGTATTTT.

The chain employs TRBV10-3 and TRBJ1-1; maybe TRBD1 (5 bases). The germline V and J ends were trimmed by 0 bases and 4 bases, with 12 bases remaining between them. The V gene's germline CDR1 is ENHRY and CDR2 SYGVKD. CDR3 length: 15 amino acids. In DNA, the CDR3 is TGTGCCATCAGTGAGTCCAGGGTCGGGGGCACTGAAGCTTTCTTT. Translation: CAISESRVGGTEAFF.

This chain joins TRBV19 and TRBJ1-3; D is unclear. The V gene lost 6 bases and the J gene lost 0 bases, with 6 bases spanning the gap. The CDR3 is 13 amino acids. The germline CDR1 and CDR2 sequences are LNHDA and SQIVND (reference sequence). For the CDR3, the DNA is TGTGCCAGTAGAGTGGGCTCTGGAAACACCATATATTTT. Its translation: CASRVGSGNTIYF.

The chain has TRBV28 and TRBJ2-7; D may be TRBD1 (5 bases). With 2 bases removed from V and 3 bases from J, the gap between germline ends came to 11 bases. Germline V gives CDR1 MDHEN, CDR2 SYDVKM. The CDR3 has 14 amino acids. In DNA form, the CDR3 reads TGTGCCAGCAGTTTAAAGGCAGGGTTCTACGAGCAGTACTTC. Encoded protein: CASSLKAGFYEQYF.

This chain uses TRBV12-5 with TRBJ1-1, with 7 bases fitting TRBD1. After removal of 0 bases from V and 0 bases from J, the junction contained 7 bases not matched to a gene. The CDR3 has 17 residues. The V gene's germline CDR1 is LGHNT and CDR2 FRNRAP. For the CDR3, the DNA is TGTGCTAGTGGTTTGGTACGGGACAGTAAGATGAACACTGAAGCTTTCTTT. Translated: CASGLVRDSKMNTEAFF.

This sequence joins TRBV22-1 and TRBJ1-2; the listed D gene, TRBD1, was not tested against the DNA. TRBV22-1 is a pseudogene. There are 14 residues in the CDR3. CDR3 nucleotide sequence: TGTGCCAGCAGTTTCCGGGACAGAAACTATGGCTACACCTTC. The encoded protein is CASSFRDRNYGYTF.

CDR3 protein: CASSPGANVLTF. The CDR3 DNA reads as TGCGCCAGCAGTCCCGGGGCCAACGTCCTGACTTTC. The chain is built from TRBV10-2 and TRBJ2-6; D is undetermined. The V gene's germline CDR1 is WSHSY and CDR2 SAAADI. Trimming stripped 5 bases from V and 4 bases from J, with 3 bases between. The length of the CDR3 is 12 residues.

V usage is TRBV28 and J usage is TRBJ2-7; TRBD2 matches at 7 bases. CDR3 size: 16 residues. The germline V gene encodes CDR1 MDHEN and CDR2 SYDVKM. With V trimmed by 5 bases and J by 2 bases, 12 bases remained unmatched. This CDR3 is CASSLGGSGGTYEQYF. Here the CDR3 DNA reads TGTGCCAGCAGTCTCGGGGGGTCCGGCGGGACCTACGAGCAGTACTTC. Combining the CDR3 with reference TRBV28 and TRBJ2-7 gives the whole variable domain DVKVTQSSRYLVKRTGEKVFLECVQDMDHENMFWYRQDPGLGLRLIYFSYDVKMKEKGDIPEGYSVSREKKERFSLILESASTNQTSMYLCASSLGGSGGTYEQYFGPGTRLTVT.

This clone was detected a few times. The rearrangement joins TRBV19 to TRBJ1-6, with a possible D match to TRBD1 (6 bases). Per germline, CDR1 LNHDA and CDR2 SQIVND (reference sequence). The V end was cut by 9 bases, the J end by 3 bases, with 18 bases between. The CDR3 loop spans 16 amino acids. The chain's CDR3 is CASADAGARYNSPLHF. CDR3 in DNA: TGTGCCAGCGCCGACGCGGGGGCGCGCTATAATTCACCCCTCCACTTT.

The rearrangement links TRBV5-1 to TRBJ1-2; 8 nucleotides line up with TRBD1. This CDR3 region has 14 residues. The germline V gene has CDR1 SGHRS and CDR2 YFSETQ. Trimming took 4 bases from V and 4 from J; bases not matched to a gene: 6. CDR3 nucleotides: TGCGCCAGCAGCCCCCGGGACAGGATCTATGGCTACACCTTC. This sequence encodes CASSPRDRIYGYTF.

The chain recombines TRBV7-7 with TRBJ1-1; possibly TRBD1 for D (6 bases). Trimming cost V 7 bases and J 1 base, with 13 bases left between them. The CDR3 covers 14 residues. Germline V lookup: CDR1 SSHAT, CDR2 FNYEAQ (reference sequence). The CDR3 coding sequence is TGTGCCAGCAACGCAGGGGCCAAGAACACTGAAGCTTTCTTT. Protein sequence: CASNAGAKNTEAFF.

The chain employs TRBV10-3 and TRBJ1-5, with 7 bases lining up with TRBD1. The CDR3 totals 14 residues. Trimming at V came to 2 bases and at J to 4 bases, leaving 2 bases not matched to a gene. Germline V gene data show CDR1 as ENHRY and CDR2 as SYGVKD. CDR3 in amino acids: CAISEQGGNQPQHF. CDR3 coding DNA: TGTGCCATCAGTGAGCAGGGGGGGAATCAGCCCCAGCATTTT.

The chain carries TRBV5-1 and TRBJ2-1, with D perhaps TRBD1 (6 bases). V lost 6 bases to trimming and J lost 3 bases, with 13 bases between them. Per the germline V gene, CDR1 is SGHRS and CDR2 is YFSETQ. This CDR3 spans 14 amino acids. In DNA form, the CDR3 reads TGCGCCAGCACCCCCCGGGACAACTACAATGAGCAGTTCTTC. This translates into CASTPRDNYNEQFF.

V gene TRBV5-1 combines with J gene TRBJ2-2; no clear D. The V end was cut by 4 bases, the J end by 0 bases, with 7 bases between. CDR3 length: 14 residues. Germline CDR1 and CDR2: SGHRS and YFSETQ. The CDR3 DNA sequence: TGCGCCAGCAGCCCCTATACGAACACCGGGGAGCTGTTTTTT. Its protein product is CASSPYTNTGELFF.

V gene TRBV5-1 combines with J gene TRBJ2-5, with D uncertain. Trimming cost V 0 bases and J 5 bases, with 11 bases left between them. Germline loops: CDR1 SGHRS, CDR2 YFSETQ. This CDR3 is 14 amino acids long. For the CDR3, the DNA is TGCGCCAGCAGCTTGGCCACTTCGGTGGAGACCCAGTACTTC. Its protein is CASSLATSVETQYF.

As regards this clone: This same CDR3 is encoded by further DNA sequences in the sample. J is TRBJ2-1 and V is TRBV18; D may be TRBD2 (5 bases). This CDR3 contains 15 residues. Per germline, CDR1 KGHSH and CDR2 LQKENI. V lost 1 base and J lost 7, with 14 bases in between. CDR3 amino acids: CASSPLATDYNEQFF. The CDR3 DNA sequence: TGTGCCAGCTCACCACTAGCGACCGATTATAATGAGCAGTTCTTC.

V usage is TRBV5-1 and J usage is TRBJ1-1; a weak D match, TRBD1 (6 bases). V was trimmed by 0 bases and J by 10 bases, leaving 16 bases between them. CDR3 length: 14 amino acids. The germline V gene has CDR1 SGHRS and CDR2 YFSETQ. The CDR3 DNA sequence: TGCGCCAGCAGCTTGGGATCGGGGGCCGGGGGAGCTTTCTTT. It encodes CASSLGSGAGGAFF.

This clone was found a few times. This chain links TRBV12-5 with TRBJ2-5; TRBD1 or TRBD2 may be the D gene (5 bases each). CDR1 is LGHNT and CDR2 is FRNRAP in the germline V gene. The ends were cut back, 7 bases at V and 3 bases at J, with 18 bases in the middle. CDR3 length: 15 amino acids. The CDR3 loop reads CASASRFGGEETQYF. The CDR3 DNA is TGTGCTAGTGCCTCCCGCTTTGGGGGTGAAGAGACCCAGTACTTC.